This T cell receptor (beta chain) is from a study of CD8 T cells in Susac syndrome (dated by TCRdb to the late 2010s). Describing the broader study: Whether CD8+ T cell activation and differentiation in Susac syndrome was antigen driven was tested using repertoire sequencing. CD8+ T cell repertoire clonality was compared between about 12 healthy donors, some 14 Susac syndrome patients and fewer than 19 multiple sclerosis patients. Study-level results and caveats: The study acknowledged that relatively few individuals were included in the TCR sequencing and HLA analysis.

RNA was extracted with the RNeasy kit and about 0.45 to 1 ug was reverse transcribed using random hexamers. The immunoSEQ multiplex PCR assay, which covers 54 Vbeta and 13 Jbeta segments, was used to amplify TCR beta CDR3 regions. Bias from PCR amplification was corrected by using a synthetic template baseline for primer optimization and for computational correction. The paper's processing steps were these. Only productive sequences were kept, with reads annotated to V, D and J genes according to IMGT and analyzed in immunoSEQ Analyzer. To calculate clonality, Shannon entropy was normalized by log2 of the number of productive unique sequences and then subtracted from one. Public and private clones were assessed among the 100 most prevalent clones of each patient and control. Clones were defined as Susac-specific if absent from the healthy and MS cohorts, from more than 900 published viral clones and from other ImmuneACCESS disease sequences. TCRdb trimmed the raw reads at Q25, called clones with MiXCR and kept productive beta chains. Each CDR3 protein gets just one entry, which takes the most common genes and DNA from the rows behind it. The V and J calls, along with clone size, are taken from TCRdb and not from the paper's own processing. The sample contains some 48,000 distinct CDR3 sequences, almost 95% of them found a single time. The leading ten clones occupy about 0.41% of the sample.

As concerns this clonotype: The specificity of this receptor is unknown. Per-nucleotide qualities are absent, and no much larger clonotype sits a single base away.

High-throughput TCR beta sequencing profiled peripheral blood CD8+ and CD4+ T cells from healthy donors, Susac syndrome patients and multiple sclerosis patients. Healthy donors were age- and sex-matched controls. Bulk CD8+ and CD4+ T cells were purified by magnetic negative isolation, while CD8+ TEMRA cells were enriched using FACS. Blood was collected in EDTA tubes and processed within 24 hours, with PBMCs isolated through density gradient centrifugation. PBMCs intended for TCR sequencing were frozen in liquid nitrogen and were later thawed in a 37 degrees C water bath. A purity of at least 90% was achieved for sorted or isolated CD4+, CD8+ and CD8+ TEMRA cells. The clonotype originates from a human donor in good health. Sequencing input: CD8+ T cells from PBMCs.

The DNA reads as follows: TGTGCCAGCAGTCCCAGCTCGGGGCCTCTCTCCTACGAGCAGTACTTC. This codes for CASSPSSGPLSYEQYF. Recombination linked TRBV6-1 to TRBJ2-7; the D segment may tentatively be TRBD1 or TRBD2, each giving 5 matched bases. CDR1 and CDR2, looked up from the germline V gene, are MNHNS and SASEGT. V is shortened by 5 bases, J by 0 bases, and the region joining them spans 17 bases. The CDR3, cysteine through phenylalanine, is 16 amino acids long. Of the read, only the CDR3 DNA is kept; its 48 bases are in frame from base 1.